This entry lists 8 T cell receptor beta chains sequenced from one sample in a study of response to subunit inactivated influenza vaccine. TCRdb itself ran the RT-PCR reads through MiXCR, one entry per CDR3 protein. The sample shows a few hundred thousand distinct CDR3 sequences, about a tenth of them seen only once. Source: PBMCs from blood, taken more than 35 days after vaccination. The source of these receptors is a man between 50 and 59 years old who received an inactivated influenza vaccine.

This chain connects TRBV6-1 to TRBJ1-4; D is perhaps TRBD1 (6 bases). Deletions cut 6 bases from V and 1 base from J, with 12 bases between. The germline gives CDR1 MNHNS, CDR2 SASEGT. The CDR3 covers 15 residues. CDR3 amino acids: CASSLTGRTNEKLFF. CDR3 sequence (DNA): TGTGCCAGCAGCCTGACAGGAAGAACTAATGAAAAACTGTTTTTT.

This clonotype was seen ten or more times. The V gene is TRBV11-2, the J gene TRBJ2-2; D not resolved. V lost 3 bases to trimming and J lost 10 bases, with 12 bases between them. CDR1 is SGHAT and CDR2 is FQNNGV in the germline V gene. This CDR3 has 13 amino acids. The CDR3 protein is CASSFSAPVELFF. CDR3 DNA sequence: TGTGCCAGCAGCTTTAGTGCACCGGTGGAGCTGTTTTTT.

This chain uses TRBV6-2 or TRBV6-3 with TRBJ2-7; D might be TRBD2 (5 bases). The CDR3 is made up of 13 amino acids. Germline lookup yields CDR1 MNHEY and CDR2 SVGEGT. The V end lost 10 bases, the J end lost 1 base, and 14 bases lay between the germline ends. The CDR3 DNA is TGTGCCACCGAAGAGAGGGTATCCTACGAGCAGTACTTC. Amino acid sequence: CATEERVSYEQYF.

This clonotype was counted many times. This chain links TRBV6-4 with TRBJ2-3, with 8 positions matching TRBD2. The CDR3 extends over 15 amino acids. Germline values: CDR1 MRHNA, CDR2 SNTAGT. V shed 6 bases, J shed 4 bases, and the junction held 9 bases outside the gene matches. Written as DNA, the CDR3 is TGTGCCAGCAGCCTAACGGGAGGGAAGTCAGATACGCAGTATTTT. Protein: CASSLTGGKSDTQYF.

This clonotype has a handful of counts. The chain joins TRBV5-1 to TRBJ2-7, with D unresolved. The CDR3 has 15 residues. V was clipped by 0 bases and J by 0 bases, with 10 bases between them. Germline CDR1 and CDR2: SGHRS and YFSETQ. The CDR3 sequence: CASSLEAQRSYEQYF. In DNA form, the CDR3 reads TGCGCCAGCAGCTTGGAGGCGCAGCGCTCCTACGAGCAGTACTTC.

The J gene is TRBJ2-7, the V gene TRBV3-1; no clear D gene. V shed 3 bases and J shed 6 bases, with 9 bases lying between them. Germline CDR1 is LGHDT and CDR2 is YNNKEL (reference sequence). The CDR3 sequence is 12 residues long. CDR3: CASSQARAEQYF. The CDR3 nucleotides are TGTGCCAGCAGCCAGGCCCGAGCCGAGCAGTACTTC.

This clonotype has just a few counts. The V call is TRBV12-3 or TRBV12-4, the J call TRBJ1-2; D call uncertain. There are 13 residues in the CDR3. V was cut by 4 bases and J by 2 bases, with 8 bases left in between. CDR3 sequence: CASSSLRNYGYTF. The CDR3 DNA sequence: TGTGCCAGCAGTTCCCTCCGGAACTATGGCTACACCTTC.

V and J are TRBV12-3 or TRBV12-4 and TRBJ2-2; D not certain. The CDR3 is 14 amino acids. V was cut by 4 bases and J by 7 bases, with 13 bases left in between. The CDR3 region has the DNA TGTGCCAGCAGTTACAAGGGTTTAGGCGGGGAGCTGTTTTTT. Translation: CASSYKGLGGELFF.